This T cell receptor (beta chain) was found in a study of T cells in localized non-small cell lung cancer. Profiled with immunoSEQ multiplex PCR; TCRdb holds only in-frame clones, not every one. Among approximately 29,000 clones listed, about four fifths were seen once. This clone turned up a few times. Its antigen is undetermined. Study-wide results and limits: It remains possible that heterogeneity exists, since only one tumor region was sequenced. Adjacent lung held a median roughly 50 of the top 100 tumor clones. Clonality of T cells reached its maximum in uninvolved adjacent lung, surpassing tumor.

The origin of this receptor is a man aged 40 to 69 with stage III lung adenocarcinoma. The sequencing here drew on peripheral blood mononuclear cells, taken before any cancer treatment.

CDR3 sequence reads: CASSRQAGVFEQYF. The CDR3 region has the DNA TGTGCCAGCAGCCGACAAGCGGGAGTGTTCGAGCAGTACTTC. This chain connects TRBV5-4 to TRBJ2-7; TRBD2 matches at 8 bases. The J segment lost 6 bases and the V segment lost 4 bases, leaving 9 bases of the junction unmatched. The CDR3 sequence is 14 residues long. Germline CDR1 is SGHNT and CDR2 is YYREEE (reference sequence).